This paragraph reports one T cell receptor beta chain. This entry comes from a study of blood T cell repertoires in COVID-19. Study overall: Italy, Spain and the United States were the sources of the convalescent and acute COVID-19 samples. T cells, B-cell-depleted T cells, or PBMCs supplied cDNA or gDNA.

Trimming at V came to 7 bases and at J to 4 bases, leaving 10 bases not matched to a gene. CDR1 and CDR2 (germline): SNHLY, FYNNEI. This CDR3 comprises 15 residues. Source study methods: Quantification of nucleated cells was approximated via reference gene primer amplification. This table comes from immunoSEQ multiplex PCR, and its TCRdb copy is limited to in-frame clones, with some not included. That table furnishes V, J and clone size, whereas the DNA furnished D and trimming. Of just over 95,000 clones listed, 75% to 95% were seen once; the top ten hold approximately 5.1%. This TCR came from a man aged 45-60 years with acute or convalescent COVID-19. What was sequenced was peripheral blood. The rearrangement joins TRBV2 to TRBJ1-5, with 7 nucleotides matching TRBD1. The CDR3 loop reads CASTARQGVNQPQHF. Written as DNA, the CDR3 is TGTGCCAGCACCGCGCGACAGGGAGTAAATCAGCCCCAGCATTTT.